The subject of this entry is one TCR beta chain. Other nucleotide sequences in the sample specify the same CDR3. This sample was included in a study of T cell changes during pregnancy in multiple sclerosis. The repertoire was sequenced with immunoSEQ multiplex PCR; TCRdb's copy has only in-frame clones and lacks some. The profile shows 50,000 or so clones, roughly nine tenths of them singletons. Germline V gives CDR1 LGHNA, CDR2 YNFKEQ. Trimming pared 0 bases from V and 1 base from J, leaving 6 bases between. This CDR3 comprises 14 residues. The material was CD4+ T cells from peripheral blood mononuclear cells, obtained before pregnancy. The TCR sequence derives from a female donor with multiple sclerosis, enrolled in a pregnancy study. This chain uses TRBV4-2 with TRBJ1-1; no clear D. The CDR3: CASSQDRGNTEAFF. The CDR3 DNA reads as TGTGCCAGCAGCCAAGATCGAGGGAACACTGAAGCTTTCTTT.